This TCR beta chain was documented in a study of cytomegalovirus exposure and HLA in healthy donors. On the study more broadly: For the roughly 390 genotyped donors, about 79% fell within the Caucasian-associated ancestry cluster.

CDR1 is SGHVS, CDR2 FQNEAQ, per germline. J lost 4 bases, V lost 3 bases, and 6 bases had no gene match. This CDR3 has 16 residues. In the PCR, 60 Vbeta and 13 Jbeta primers were used. Measured with immunoSEQ multiplex PCR; TCRdb has only the in-frame clones, and not every one. The sample lists over 100,000 clones; around 65% were seen once. A remark on this clone: Antigen unknown.

Study-level points and caveats: An assumption of roughly uniform sequencing depth across donors underlay the presence/absence analyses. Prior analysis indicated that the majority of TCR beta V segments exhibited productivity approximately 90% or approximately 30% of the time.

The J gene is TRBJ2-1, the V gene TRBV7-8; 10 bases line up with TRBD2. The receptor was derived from a man aged 18 to 30 in good health and CMV-seronegative. The sequenced sample was PBMCs. CDR3 DNA sequence: TGTGCCAGCAGCTTCCAAACTAGCGGGATTTACAATGAGCAGTTCTTC. Translation: CASSFQTSGIYNEQFF.